Reported below is one T cell receptor beta chain. This clonotype came up a few times. This clone's antigen is unknown. No much larger clonotype is one base removed from it; base qualities were not supplied. The data derive from a study of vaccination and CD4 T cells after COVID-19 (dated by TCRdb to the early 2020s). About the investigation overall: Convalescent patients had a positive SARS-CoV-2 result on nasal swab PCR, and of these patients, several had mild disease and one had severe disease. The convalescent cohort comprised six males and four females, including two Hispanic individuals, seven Caucasians, two Asians and one multiracial person. Each participant got two doses of either the Pfizer-BioNTech BNT162b2 vaccine (n=8) or the Moderna mRNA-1273 vaccine (n=2). Post-COVID blood samples were collected from convalescent patients a median of around 100 days after diagnosis, with a range of roughly 30 to 161 days. Post-vaccine blood samples were collected a median of around 10 weeks after the second vaccine dose, ranging from about 13 to 250 days. The cultures were stimulated with overlapping spike peptide pools from SARS-CoV-2 and from the common cold coronaviruses HCoV-NL63, HCoV-OC43 and HCoV-229E. Control cultures used a CEFX viral epitope pool as positive control, an HIV-1 Nef peptide pool as negative control, or no peptide. The spike-specific CD4+ TCR repertoire was compared before and after mRNA vaccination in nine to ten COVID-19 convalescent patients and 4 infection-naive healthy vaccine recipients.

The receptor library was made with PCR. At the Johns Hopkins FTIC core, DNA from the cultured CD4+ T cells underwent TCR sequencing with the Oncomine TCR Beta short-read assay. The QIAamp micro DNA kit was used to extract genomic DNA from the cultured CD4+ T cells. The Oncomine TCR Beta libraries from cultured CD4+ T cells were pooled using unique dual indexes and then sequenced on an Illumina iSeq 100. The original pipeline was this. Non-productive sequences were removed, and CDR3s that did not start with C, did not end with F or W, or were shorter than 7 amino acids were discarded. The MANAFEST web application identified antigen-specific clonotypes by comparing peptide-stimulated wells against reference wells and other culture wells. An FDR below 0.05, an odds ratio above 5, and a productive frequency above 0.1% in at least two of three replicate wells were required for clones to be considered positive. Cross-reactive clonotypes were defined as significantly expanded in both SARS-CoV-2 spike wells and at least one common cold coronavirus spike condition. CDR3 homology was assessed with Levenshtein distances (stringdist) and unrooted phylogenetic trees (ape) in R version 3.6.1. TCRdb itself trimmed the public reads at Q25 with fastp, ran MiXCR and retained productive beta chains. Merged by CDR3 protein, the rows form single entries marked with the most common genes and DNA. It is TCRdb's table, rather than the study itself, that gives the V and J calls and clone size. A total of just under 4,500 distinct CDR3 sequences appear in this sample, roughly 23% of them only once. The leading ten clones occupy approximately 50% of the sample.

What the study reported, not specific to this receptor: Only a relatively small number of convalescent patients were included in the study, and early timepoints following natural infection were not analyzed. Of the vaccine-specific clones found in convalescent patients, nearly all (304 of 307) were mono-reactive for SARS-CoV-2 spike instead of being cross-reactive with common cold coronaviruses. Among the post-vaccine SARS-CoV-2-reactive clones in convalescent patients, a median around 90% showed up only after vaccination, which suggests vaccine-specific priming. The median count of SARS-CoV-2-reactive clonotypes went up from under 25 after infection to about 40 after vaccination, although the change was not significant.

V is shortened by 6 bases, J by 1 base, and the region joining them spans 9 bases. Spanning cysteine to phenylalanine, the CDR3 consists of 13 amino acids. Solely the CDR3 DNA is kept, with 39 bases framed from the first base. CDR1 and CDR2, per the germline V gene (reference sequence), are SEHNR and FQNEAQ. In the paper's terms, the treatment or condition label means: roughly 11-day PBMC culture with coronavirus spike peptide pools or control peptides (ViraFEST assay). The ViraFEST assay, used in the study, expanded antigen-specific T cells with peptide pools and then identified the expanded clonotypes through TCR sequencing. The positive SARS-CoV-2 PCR tests of the convalescent patients were dated from March to December 2020, before the Alpha, Beta and Delta variants emerged in the United States. PBMCs were cultured at around 2 million per well in IMDM supplemented with approximately 5% human AB serum and about 10 IU/ml IL-2, with approximately 10 ug/ml peptide pools added. Half of the culture medium was replaced with fresh IL-2-containing medium on days 3 and 7. CD4+ T cells were isolated after roughly 9 days of culture through negative selection using the EasySep CD4+ T cell isolation kit. Ficoll-Paque Plus gradient centrifugation was used to isolate PBMCs from whole blood, and the isolated PBMCs were then either used fresh or cryopreserved at -140C. In general, triplicate wells were set up for every culture condition.

The source was CD4+ T cells from blood, cultured in vitro, collected after SARS-CoV-2 vaccination. Recombination joined TRBV7-9 with TRBJ1-1; TRBD1 is a possible D gene, resting on 6 matching bases. The clonotype was recovered from a human donor who had recovered from COVID-19. The CDR3 reads CASSRTENTEAFF. The bases read TGTGCCAGCAGTAGGACAGAGAACACTGAAGCTTTCTTT.